The 20 T cell receptor beta chains below all came from one sample that was sequenced in a study of OX40 agonist ivuxolimab in advanced cancers. Sequencing was performed with immunoSEQ multiplex PCR; in TCRdb, only in-frame clones are kept and a portion is missing. The sample contains about 60,000 clones, 83% of which appear only once. The material was CD4+ or CD8+ T cells sorted from blood, obtained in a trial of the OX40 agonist ivuxolimab. The source is an adult with an advanced solid tumor such as melanoma, head and neck, liver or kidney cancer.

This clone was recorded only once. J is TRBJ1-1 and V is TRBV28; tentatively, D is TRBD1 (5 bases). Germline CDR1 is MDHEN and CDR2 is SYDVKM. The ends were cut back, 5 bases at V and 5 bases at J, with 18 bases in the middle. CDR3 length equals 15 residues. CDR3 loop: CASSDIPGARTEAFF. CDR3 sequence (DNA): TGTGCCAGCAGTGACATTCCCGGGGCTAGGACTGAAGCTTTCTTT.

V usage is TRBV30 and J usage is TRBJ1-1, with D maybe TRBD1 (5 bases). The CDR3 has 13 amino acids. Germline V lookup: CDR1 GTSNPN, CDR2 SVGIG (reference sequence). V was clipped by 2 bases and J by 1 base, with 8 bases between them. The CDR3 loop reads CAWSSQGNTEAFF. CDR3 DNA: TGTGCCTGGAGTTCTCAGGGGAACACTGAAGCTTTCTTT. The full variable domain, rest sourced from reference TRBV30 and TRBJ1-1, is SQTIHQWPATLVQPVGSPLSLECTVEGTSNPNLYWYRQAAGRGLQLLFYSVGIGQISSEVPQNLSASRPQDRQFILSSKKLLLSDSGFYLCAWSSQGNTEAFFGQGTRLTVV.

The J gene is TRBJ2-3, the V gene TRBV7-8; D possibly corresponds to TRBD2 (5 bases). The CDR3 consists of 17 residues. Trimming took off 6 bases at V and 0 bases at J, with 19 bases between the two ends. CDR1 and CDR2 from the germline V gene are SGHVS and FQNEAQ. The CDR3 here is CASSPWGTGISTDTQYF. The CDR3 DNA sequence: TGTGCCAGCAGTCCCTGGGGAACGGGGATTAGCACAGATACGCAGTATTTT.

The chain combines TRBV7-8 with TRBJ1-1; 7 nucleotides agree with TRBD1. Germline lookup yields CDR1 SGHVS and CDR2 FQNEAQ. CDR3 length: 15 residues. After removal of 1 base from V and 5 bases from J, the junction contained 7 bases not matched to a gene. In DNA, the CDR3 is TGTGCCAGCAGCTTAGGAGGGGGCATGGGTACTGAAGCTTTCTTT. Its protein product is CASSLGGGMGTEAFF.

The J gene is TRBJ1-3, the V gene TRBV5-1; no definite D call. Germline CDR1 SGHRS, CDR2 YFSETQ. The CDR3 is 14 residues long. V lost 0 bases and J lost 0, with 4 bases in between. The CDR3 sequence: CASSLDSSGNTIYF. CDR3 nucleotides: TGCGCCAGCAGCTTGGACAGCTCTGGAAACACCATATATTTT.

As concerns this clone: In the same sample, other DNA sequences code for this CDR3. This sequence joins TRBV18 and TRBJ2-5, with a tentative D call TRBD2 (5 bases). This CDR3 is built from 14 residues. Between the trimmed V and J ends, which lost 3 bases and 5 bases, there was a span of 13 bases. Germline V gene data show CDR1 as KGHSH and CDR2 as LQKENI. The CDR3 DNA is TGTGCCAGCTCACCCGGGAAAATCCAGGAGACCCAGTACTTC. Residues: CASSPGKIQETQYF.

V usage is TRBV10-3 and J usage is TRBJ2-7; D not resolved. Trimming cost V 2 bases and J 6 bases, with 5 bases left between them. CDR3 length equals 11 residues. Germline V gene sequence: CDR1 ENHRY, CDR2 SYGVKD. CDR3 in DNA: TGTGCCATCAGTGAGCTAGGCGAGCAGTACTTC. Translation gives CAISELGEQYF.

This clone has just one count. J is TRBJ2-2 and V is TRBV7-3, with D perhaps TRBD1 (5 bases). Germline CDR1 is SGHTA and CDR2 is FQGTGA. V lost 5 bases to trimming and J lost 5 bases, with 12 bases between them. This CDR3 has 14 residues. The CDR3 coding sequence is TGTGCCAGCAGCCCATTAAGGGGAACCGGGGAGCTGTTTTTT. Translated, it gives CASSPLRGTGELFF.

The count of this clone is one. At one end, the junction sequence differs from germline, possibly due to a read error. This sequence joins TRBV7-9 and TRBJ1-5; maybe TRBD1 (5 bases). There are 15 residues in the CDR3. Germline loops: CDR1 SEHNR, CDR2 FQNEAQ (reference sequence). CDR3 DNA: TGTGCCAGCAGCCTAGCCCTAGGGGGCAATCAGCCCCAGCATTTT. Translated: CASSLALGGNQPQHF.

Only one count was recorded for this clone. The chain combines TRBV11-3 with TRBJ1-3, with D unclear. Per germline, CDR1 SGHNT and CDR2 YENEEA. The V end lost 5 bases, the J end lost 7 bases, and 12 bases lay between the germline ends. The length of the CDR3 is 13 residues. CDR3 residues: CASSLTSVNTIYF. The CDR3 coding sequence is TGTGCCAGCAGCCTAACGTCGGTTAACACCATATATTTT. The full variable domain, rest sourced from reference TRBV11-3 and TRBJ1-3, is EAGVVQSPRYKIIEKKQPVAFWCNPISGHNTLYWYLQNLGQGPELLIRYENEEAVDDSQLPKDRFSAERLKGVDSTLKIQPAELGDSAVYLCASSLTSVNTIYFGEGSWLTVV.

Only one count was recorded for this clone. The chain carries TRBV19 and TRBJ2-1, with TRBD1 matching 9 bases. The CDR3 has 18 residues. The germline gives CDR1 LNHDA, CDR2 SQIVND (reference sequence). V was pared by 3 bases and J by 5 bases, with 14 bases of the junction left unmatched. The CDR3 loop reads CASSIGGTGRGRNNEQFF. The CDR3, as DNA: TGTGCCAGTAGTATTGGGGGGACAGGGAGAGGACGGAACAATGAGCAGTTCTTC.

The V gene is TRBV7-9, the J gene TRBJ2-7; D is perhaps TRBD2 (6 bases). Trimming stripped 8 bases from V and 6 bases from J, with 20 bases between. From germline, CDR1 is SEHNR and CDR2 FQNEAQ (reference sequence). The CDR3 consists of 14 residues. CDR3 residues: CASGPSWGAGEQYF. For the CDR3, the DNA is TGTGCCAGCGGGCCCAGCTGGGGAGCGGGCGAGCAGTACTTC.

This clone came up once. This rearrangement joins TRBV14 to TRBJ2-7; D may correspond to TRBD1 or TRBD2 (5 bases each). The CDR3 spans 14 residues. Germline lookup yields CDR1 SGHDN and CDR2 FVKESK. V dropped 4 bases and J dropped 7 bases, with 17 bases sitting between them. The CDR3 DNA follows: TGTGCCAGCAGCCCCCCCGGGACCAGGTGGGAGCAGTACTTC. Translating gives CASSPPGTRWEQYF.

The chain is built from TRBV6-5 and TRBJ2-5; D might be TRBD2 (5 bases). The germline V gene has CDR1 MNHEY and CDR2 SVGAGI. With 6 bases removed from V and 2 bases from J, the gap between germline ends came to 16 bases. The CDR3 covers 15 residues. CDR3 sequence reads: CASRGAGTSQETQYF. Written as DNA, the CDR3 is TGTGCCAGCAGGGGTGCGGGCACCAGTCAAGAGACCCAGTACTTC.

The chain joins TRBV9 to TRBJ2-7, with a weak D call TRBD2 (7 bases). The CDR3 consists of 16 residues. The V gene lost 5 bases and the J gene lost 7 bases, with 25 bases spanning the gap. From germline, CDR1 is SGDLS and CDR2 YYNGEE. The CDR3 loop reads CASSFGGASGPFEQYF. CDR3 nucleotide sequence: TGTGCCAGCAGTTTTGGGGGGGCCAGCGGCCCGTTTGAGCAGTACTTC.

V usage is TRBV5-4 and J usage is TRBJ2-3; D unresolved. The V end was cut by 3 bases, the J end by 1 base, with 9 bases between. Germline CDR1 is SGHNT and CDR2 is YYREEE (reference sequence). This CDR3 spans 14 amino acids. The CDR3 nucleotides read TGTGCCAGCAGCTGGGCCTCGGGCACAGATACGCAGTATTTT. Translated, it gives CASSWASGTDTQYF.

This clone was observed a few times. The genes are TRBV29-1 and TRBJ2-7, with unresolved D. The V gene lost 1 base and the J gene lost 7 bases, with 14 bases spanning the gap. The CDR3 length is 13 residues. Germline values: CDR1 SQVTM, CDR2 ANQGSEA. Here the CDR3 DNA reads TGCAGCGTTGAAGGACGGACCTACTCTGAGCAGTACTTC. It specifies CSVEGRTYSEQYF.

This clone has just one count. The chain links TRBV7-8 to TRBJ1-5; TRBD1 matches 8 bases. Germline CDR1 reads SGHVS; CDR2 reads FQNEAQ. The CDR3 has 16 residues. The V gene end was trimmed by 5 bases and the J gene end by 0 bases; junction bases not matched to a gene: 6. The CDR3 region is CASSPGTGASNQPQHF. As DNA, the CDR3 is TGTGCCAGCAGCCCGGGGACAGGAGCTAGCAATCAGCCCCAGCATTTT.

This sequence joins TRBV28 and TRBJ1-5, with a possible D match to TRBD1 (6 bases). CDR1 and CDR2 from the germline V gene are MDHEN and SYDVKM. The length of the CDR3 is 13 residues. V lost 5 bases and J lost 6, with 11 bases in between. The CDR3 nucleotides are TGTGCCAGCAGTGGGGCAGGGGTTCAGCCCCAGCATTTT. This sequence encodes CASSGAGVQPQHF.

The chain is built from TRBV28 and TRBJ1-1; perhaps TRBD1 as D (6 bases). Germline V CDR1 and CDR2: MDHEN, SYDVKM. The CDR3 consists of 10 residues. V lost 7 bases to trimming and J lost 11 bases, with 11 bases between them. CDR3 in amino acids: CASKGGSAFF. DNA for the CDR3: TGTGCCAGCAAGGGGGGATCGGCTTTCTTT.